This paragraph reports one T cell receptor (beta chain). Its antigen has not been determined. Per-base qualities were not stored, and no clone one base away is much larger. The data are from a study of blood T cell repertoires in COVID-19 (dated by TCRdb to 2020 to 2022). Some background on the complete study: Samples from collaborators originated in the United States, Italy and Spain and spanned both the acute and convalescent phases of COVID-19. Where available, HLA class I and class II types were taken from metadata supplied by the sample provider and were not determined by assay-based typing. The material from the prospective study consisted of cDNA or gDNA derived from T cells, B-cell-depleted T cells, or PBMCs. The dataset comprised deeply sampled blood TCRbeta repertoires from subjects exposed to, actively infected with, or recovered from COVID-19. Nearly every sample came with metadata listing a de-identified subject ID, COVID-19 status, age in years and sex. The samples were drawn from two sources: the first 160 participants of the ongoing ImmuneRACE study, and 1,000 to 1,500 subjects contributed by 6 global collaborators. A freely available public database, intended as a resource for researchers studying the immune response to SARS-CoV-2, is where the repertoires were released. The investigation overall reported the following: The amount of clinical and demographic metadata varied by source and participant and was provided uncurated.

Each collaborating institution followed its own protocols to collect whole blood in K2EDTA tubes. Collaborator samples were shipped for TCRbeta analysis as frozen whole blood, isolated PBMCs, or DNA extracted from either sample type. TCRbeta CDR3 regions were amplified from genomic DNA by means of the immunoSEQ Assay, a bias-controlled multiplex PCR. The published analysis was carried out like this. The number of nucleated cells in each sample was estimated from the amplification of reference gene primers within the assay. To quantify the absolute abundance of each unique TCRbeta CDR3 rearrangement, sequence reads were collapsed and filtered. For each sample, productive Simpson clonality was calculated as the square root of Simpson's diversity index across productive rearrangements. The clones in this table, taken by TCRdb from immuneACCESS, are in-frame only. Not every clone is retained; where verified, under half of the shortfall comes from an unresolved V gene, and the cause of the rest is unknown. D and trimming come from the DNA, and the V and J calls and clone size come from that table. The sample records around 380,000 clones, over 65% of which are singletons. Clones ranked in the top ten supply about 1% of the sample.

Germline trimming amounts to 4 bases on V and 3 bases on J, with 5 as the count of junction bases outside the gene matches. From the cysteine up to the phenylalanine, the CDR3 has a length of 14 residues. The DNA shown is the 42-base CDR3, in frame from base 1. CDR1 is given as SGHRS and CDR2 as YFSETQ, both from the germline V gene. The receptor comes from a human donor with acute or convalescent COVID-19. The donor label of this sample is uncertain. The sequenced material came from peripheral blood. The V and J segments used are TRBV5-1 and TRBJ2-7, with 9 central nucleotides matching TRBD1. This receptor carries the CDR3 CASSGTGLNYEQYF. The DNA is TGCGCCAGCAGCGGGACAGGGTTGAACTACGAGCAGTACTTC.